This TCR beta chain was documented in a study of shared clonotypes between healthy human individuals. Libraries were prepared by immunoSEQ multiplex PCR; TCRdb keeps only in-frame clonotypes and omits some of them. The table records approximately 2.5 million clones, approximately 93% of them present only once. The study, taken as a whole, reports: Rarefaction demonstrated incomplete sorted-subset sequencing despite large depth.

Germline-derived CDR1 and CDR2 are MDHEN and SYDVKM. This CDR3 is 16 amino acids long. Trimming stripped 3 bases from V and 1 base from J, with 15 bases between. A remark on this clone: Its target is not known.

This chain uses TRBV28 with TRBJ1-1; no clear D. Sequences were obtained from naive CD4+ T cells from PBMCs. Subset specified: CD45RA+ positively selected. The receptor was isolated from a man between 18 and 29 years old in good health. Some clones in this sample may be carry-over from other donors' samples. Here the CDR3 reads CASSFQSGRGNTEAFF. In nucleotides, the CDR3 is TGTGCCAGCAGTTTTCAAAGCGGGCGTGGGAACACTGAAGCTTTCTTT.